Given below is one TCR beta chain in context. Antigen specificity is unknown. The sample comes from a study of response to subunit inactivated influenza vaccine. The study, taken as a whole, reports: Only a handful of new T cells, the authors suggested, are recruited with each seasonal influenza vaccination.

This CDR3 contains 15 residues. CDR1 and CDR2 (germline): DFQATT, SNEGSKA (reference sequence). Trimming pared 1 base from V and 0 bases from J, leaving 13 bases between. In TCRdb, the RT-PCR reads were re-called with MiXCR into one record per CDR3 protein. This table has about 700,000 distinct CDR3 sequences, roughly 15% appearing once. This specimen was PBMCs from blood, taken around two weeks before vaccination. The sequence came from a man in his fifties or sixties who received an inactivated influenza vaccine. The chain joins TRBV20-1 to TRBJ2-7; D possibly corresponds to TRBD2 (6 bases). The CDR3 loop is CSARAARGSSYEQYF. The CDR3 coding sequence is TGCAGTGCTAGAGCAGCGCGGGGCAGCTCCTACGAGCAGTACTTC.